The 2 T cell receptor beta chains reported below all come from one sample, sequenced in a study of cytomegalovirus exposure and HLA in healthy donors. The repertoire was sequenced with immunoSEQ multiplex PCR; TCRdb's copy has only in-frame clones and lacks some. This table has about 70,000 clones, approximately 95% appearing once. The sequencing sample was made of PBMCs. Every receptor here comes from a man between 18 and 29 years old in good health and CMV-seropositive.

The chain combines TRBV30 with TRBJ2-3, with TRBD2 matching 11 bases. V trimming: 5 bases; J trimming: 2 bases; junction bases outside the gene matches: 6. Germline V gene sequence: CDR1 GTSNPN, CDR2 SVGIG (reference sequence). The CDR3 has 15 amino acids. The CDR3 sequence: CAWGPGLADTDTQYF. As DNA, the CDR3 is TGTGCCTGGGGACCGGGACTAGCGGACACAGATACGCAGTATTTT. Variable domain in full (rest from reference TRBV30 and TRBJ2-3): SQTIHQWPATLVQPVGSPLSLECTVEGTSNPNLYWYRQAAGRGLQLLFYSVGIGQISSEVPQNLSASRPQDRQFILSSKKLLLSDSGFYLCAWGPGLADTDTQYFGPGTRLTVL.

V and J are TRBV7-9 and TRBJ1-1; 7 bases are a match to TRBD1. There are 16 residues in the CDR3. The trim removed 5 bases at V and 1 base at J, leaving 10 bases unmatched. Germline CDR1 reads SEHNR; CDR2 reads FQNEAQ (reference sequence). The CDR3 DNA follows: TGTGCCAGCAGCCCCCGACAGGGAATGAGGAACACTGAAGCTTTCTTT. Protein sequence: CASSPRQGMRNTEAFF.